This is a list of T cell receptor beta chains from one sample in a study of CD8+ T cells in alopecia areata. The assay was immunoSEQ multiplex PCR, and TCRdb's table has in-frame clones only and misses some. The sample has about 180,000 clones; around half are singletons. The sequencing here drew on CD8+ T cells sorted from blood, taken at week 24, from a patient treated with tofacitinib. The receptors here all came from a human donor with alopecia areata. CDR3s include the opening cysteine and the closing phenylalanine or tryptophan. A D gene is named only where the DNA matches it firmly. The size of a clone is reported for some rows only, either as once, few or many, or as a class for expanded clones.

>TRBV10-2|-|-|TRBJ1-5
TGCGCCAGCAGTGAGTCCGCCAGGGCATTTGGTCCCCAGCATTTT
CASSESARAFGPQHF
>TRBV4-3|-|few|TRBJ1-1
TGCGCCAGCAGCCAAGATCCAGGAGCGAACACTGAAGCTTTCTTT
CASSQDPGANTEAFF
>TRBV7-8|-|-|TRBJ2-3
TGTGCCATAGGGAATCCGCAGTATTTT
CAIGNPQYF
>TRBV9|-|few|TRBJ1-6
TGTGCCAGCAGCGTGAGACGGTATAATTCACCCCTCCACTTT
CASSVRRYNSPLHF
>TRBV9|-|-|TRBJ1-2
TGTGCCAGCAGCGTAGGGCAGGGTGCGTCGCATGGCTACACCTTC
CASSVGQGASHGYTF
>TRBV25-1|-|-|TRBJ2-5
TGTGCCAGCACCGCGGACGCAGAGACCCAGTACTTC
CASTADAETQYF
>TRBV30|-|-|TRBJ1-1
TGTGCCTGGAGTTTGTCGAACACTGAAGCTTTCTTT
CAWSLSNTEAFF
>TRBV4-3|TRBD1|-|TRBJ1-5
TGCGCCAGCAGCCCCGGACAGGGTGGCAATCAGCCCCAGCATTTT
CASSPGQGGNQPQHF
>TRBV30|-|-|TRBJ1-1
TGTGCCTGGAGTGCGTCAGGGAACACTGAAGCTTTCTTT
CAWSASGNTEAFF
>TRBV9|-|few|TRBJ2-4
TGTGCCAGCAGCGGAGGGGGAGAACAGTACTTC
CASSGGGEQYF
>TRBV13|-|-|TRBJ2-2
TGTGCCAGCAGCTCTCGACTGAACACCGGGGAGCTGTTTTTT
CASSSRLNTGELFF
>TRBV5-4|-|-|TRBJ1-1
TGTGCCAGCGGCTCCGTAGGGAACACTGAAGCTTTCTTT
CASGSVGNTEAFF
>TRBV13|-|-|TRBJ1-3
TGTGCCAGCAGCTTATTGCAGGCGGGTGGAAACACCATATATTTT
CASSLLQAGGNTIYF
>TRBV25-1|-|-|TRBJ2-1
TGTGCCAGCAGTGGGGGACATTCTAGAGTCAATGAGCAGTTCTTC
CASSGGHSRVNEQFF
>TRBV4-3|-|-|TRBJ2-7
TGCGCCAGCAGCCAAGCCGACAGGAGGTACGAGCAGTACTTC
CASSQADRRYEQYF
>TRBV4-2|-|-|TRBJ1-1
TGTGCCAGCAGCCAACTAAGGGGGGATGAAGCTTTCTTT
CASSQLRGDEAFF
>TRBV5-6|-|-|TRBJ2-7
TGTGCCAGCACCAGTCGGAGCTCCTACGAGCAGTACTTC
CASTSRSSYEQYF
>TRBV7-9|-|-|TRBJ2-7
TGTGCCAGCAGCGGAGGAAACTACGAGCAGTACTTC
CASSGGNYEQYF
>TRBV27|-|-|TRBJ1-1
TGTGCCAGCAGTTTATCCAATGAGGGGGGGACTGAAGCTTTCTTT
CASSLSNEGGTEAFF
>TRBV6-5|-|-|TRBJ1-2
TGTGCCAGCAGTTACGAGGGTGGCGGCTACACCTTC
CASSYEGGGYTF
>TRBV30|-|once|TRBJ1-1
TGTGCCTGGAGTGAGACGGTCGGGAACACTGAAGCTTTCTTT
CAWSETVGNTEAFF
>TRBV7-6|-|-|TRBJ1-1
TGTGCCAGCACCCCGACAGAGAACACTGAAGCTTTCTTT
CASTPTENTEAFF
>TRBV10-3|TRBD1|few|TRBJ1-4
TGTGCCAGCAGCTGGACAGGTGAAAAACTGTTTTTT
CASSWTGEKLFF
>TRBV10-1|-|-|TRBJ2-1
TGCGCCAGCAGTGATAGCGATAGTCAGTTGAATGAGCAGTTCTTC
CASSDSDSQLNEQFF
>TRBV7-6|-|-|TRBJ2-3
TGTGCCAGCAGCTTAGAATTCGGGACAGATACGCAGTATTTT
CASSLEFGTDTQYF
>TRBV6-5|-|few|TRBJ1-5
TGTGCCAGCAGTATCATAGGAGGAAAGGCCCAGCATTTT
CASSIIGGKAQHF
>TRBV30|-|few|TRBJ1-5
TGTGCCTGGAGTGGGGGCAGTAGCAATCAGCCCCAGCATTTT
CAWSGGSSNQPQHF
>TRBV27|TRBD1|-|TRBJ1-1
TGTGCCAGCAGTACAGGGGAGGTGCACACTGAAGCTTTCTTT
CASSTGEVHTEAFF
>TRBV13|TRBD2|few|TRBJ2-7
TGTGCCAGCAGCTCCAGGGGACTAGCGGCCTACGAGCAGTACTTC
CASSSRGLAAYEQYF
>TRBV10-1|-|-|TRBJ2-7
TGCGCCAGCAGTGAGAGCTCCTACGAGCAGTACTTC
CASSESSYEQYF
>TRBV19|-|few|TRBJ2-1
TGTGCCAGTACCCCGACAGGCCCCTACAATGAGCAGTTCTTC
CASTPTGPYNEQFF
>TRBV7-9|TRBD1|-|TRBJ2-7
TGTGCCAGCAGCGCGGGACAGGGGCCCTACGAGCAGTACTTC
CASSAGQGPYEQYF